This is a list of T cell receptor beta chains from one sample in a study of quantifying T cell responses using KT2 cells. TCRdb re-analysed the UMI-ligation and nested PCR reads in MiXCR, keeping a single row per CDR3 protein. The repertoire holds 40,000 to 50,000 distinct CDR3 sequences, with about a sixth as singletons. The sample was PBMCs spiked with cells of the T cell clone KT2. All receptors come from a human donor. The CDR3 runs from the conserved cysteine through the conserved F or W. D genes are given only for firm matches. Where a row states a size, it is once, few, many or the class of an expanded clone; other rows omit it.

clone_size: NA; v_call: TRBV20-1; j_call: TRBJ2-2; d_call: NA; cdr3_length: 16; cdr3_aa: CSARDLTGLATGELFF; cdr3_nt: TGCAGTGCTAGAGATCTTACGGGACTCGCTACCGGGGAGCTGTTTTTT
clone_size: once; v_call: TRBV25-1; j_call: TRBJ2-5; d_call: NA; cdr3_length: 15; cdr3_aa: CASSPRGALQETQYF; cdr3_nt: TGTGCCAGCAGTCCCCGGGGGGCCCTCCAAGAGACCCAGTACTTC
clone_size: large; v_call: TRBV5-1; j_call: TRBJ2-2; d_call: NA; cdr3_length: 17; cdr3_aa: CASSLVGNQARTGELFF; cdr3_nt: TGCGCCAGCAGCTTGGTCGGAAACCAAGCCCGGACCGGGGAGCTGTTTTTT
clone_size: NA; v_call: TRBV20-1; j_call: TRBJ2-5; d_call: NA; cdr3_length: 17; cdr3_aa: CSARDSGTERYEETQYF; cdr3_nt: TGCAGTGCTAGAGATTCAGGGACCGAAAGATATGAAGAGACCCAGTACTTC
clone_size: few; v_call: TRBV11-2; j_call: TRBJ1-1; d_call: NA; cdr3_length: 15; cdr3_aa: CASSLTTARGTEAFF; cdr3_nt: TGTGCCAGCAGCCTCACAACAGCGAGGGGGACTGAAGCTTTCTTT
clone_size: few; v_call: TRBV5-5; j_call: TRBJ1-1; d_call: NA; cdr3_length: 19; cdr3_aa: CASSLDMGGGPLGNTEAFF; cdr3_nt: TGTGCCAGCAGCTTGGACATGGGCGGGGGACCCCTTGGGAACACTGAAGCTTTCTTT
clone_size: NA; v_call: TRBV5-4; j_call: TRBJ2-3; d_call: NA; cdr3_length: 12; cdr3_aa: CASSYFADTQYF; cdr3_nt: TGTGCCAGCAGCTATTTCGCAGATACGCAGTATTTT
clone_size: few; v_call: TRBV27; j_call: TRBJ2-7; d_call: TRBD1; cdr3_length: 14; cdr3_aa: CASKFRDRQGEQYF; cdr3_nt: TGTGCCAGCAAGTTCCGGGACAGGCAGGGCGAGCAGTACTTC
clone_size: NA; v_call: TRBV6-2/TRBV6-3; j_call: TRBJ2-1; d_call: NA; cdr3_length: 14; cdr3_aa: CASSGSGATNEQFF; cdr3_nt: TGTGCCAGCAGTGGCAGCGGAGCTACAAATGAGCAGTTCTTC
clone_size: NA; v_call: TRBV6-2/TRBV6-3; j_call: TRBJ2-1; d_call: TRBD2; cdr3_length: 18; cdr3_aa: CASSYTRERDWSYNVQFF; cdr3_nt: TGTGCCAGCAGTTACACAAGGGAGCGGGATTGGTCCTACAATGTGCAGTTCTTC
clone_size: many; v_call: TRBV7-9; j_call: TRBJ1-1; d_call: NA; cdr3_length: 14; cdr3_aa: CASTNAGGGTEAFF; cdr3_nt: TGTGCCAGCACCAATGCGGGGGGAGGGACTGAAGCTTTCTTT
clone_size: few; v_call: TRBV5-1; j_call: TRBJ2-3; d_call: NA; cdr3_length: 16; cdr3_aa: CASSRVGDPSTDTQYF; cdr3_nt: TGCGCCAGCAGCCGGGTGGGGGACCCCAGCACAGATACGCAGTATTTT
clone_size: NA; v_call: TRBV6-6; j_call: TRBJ1-5; d_call: NA; cdr3_length: 12; cdr3_aa: CASSKGGQPQHF; cdr3_nt: TGTGCCAGCAGTAAAGGGGGGCAGCCCCAGCATTTT
clone_size: many; v_call: TRBV5-5; j_call: TRBJ2-3; d_call: NA; cdr3_length: 14; cdr3_aa: CASSLNPPPDTQYF; cdr3_nt: TGTGCCAGCAGCTTGAACCCCCCTCCAGATACGCAGTATTTT
clone_size: large; v_call: TRBV3-1; j_call: TRBJ2-6; d_call: TRBD1; cdr3_length: 16; cdr3_aa: CASSQGQGSGANVLTF; cdr3_nt: TGTGCCAGCAGCCAAGGACAGGGCTCTGGGGCCAACGTCCTGACTTTC
clone_size: few; v_call: TRBV7-8; j_call: TRBJ2-7; d_call: NA; cdr3_length: 13; cdr3_aa: CASSLAQIYEQYF; cdr3_nt: TGTGCCAGCAGCTTAGCTCAGATCTACGAGCAGTACTTC
clone_size: few; v_call: TRBV4-2; j_call: TRBJ2-7; d_call: TRBD2; cdr3_length: 14; cdr3_aa: CASSPAGLAGQEYF; cdr3_nt: TGTGCCAGCAGCCCCGCGGGACTAGCGGGGCAGGAGTACTTC
clone_size: many; v_call: TRBV11-2; j_call: TRBJ2-5; d_call: NA; cdr3_length: 13; cdr3_aa: CASSLGLEETQYF; cdr3_nt: TGTGCCAGCAGCTTAGGGCTGGAAGAGACCCAGTACTTC
clone_size: few; v_call: TRBV24-1; j_call: TRBJ2-1; d_call: NA; cdr3_length: 15; cdr3_aa: CATSESPSGYNEQFF; cdr3_nt: TGTGCCACCAGTGAGTCCCCAAGCGGCTACAATGAGCAGTTCTTC
clone_size: few; v_call: TRBV7-6; j_call: TRBJ1-1; d_call: NA; cdr3_length: 13; cdr3_aa: CASSLVASTEAFF; cdr3_nt: TGTGCCAGCAGCTTAGTGGCTAGCACTGAAGCTTTCTTT
clone_size: NA; v_call: TRBV15; j_call: TRBJ1-5; d_call: NA; cdr3_length: 15; cdr3_aa: CATSRDGHSNQPQHF; cdr3_nt: TGTGCCACCAGCAGAGACGGGCATAGCAATCAGCCCCAGCATTTT
clone_size: NA; v_call: TRBV2; j_call: TRBJ2-5; d_call: NA; cdr3_length: 14; cdr3_aa: CARSDVRSQETQYF; cdr3_nt: TGTGCCCGATCGGACGTAAGGTCGCAAGAGACCCAGTACTTC
clone_size: few; v_call: TRBV20-1; j_call: TRBJ2-1; d_call: NA; cdr3_length: 13; cdr3_aa: CSAAKSSYNEQFF; cdr3_nt: TGCAGTGCTGCGAAAAGCTCCTACAATGAGCAGTTCTTC